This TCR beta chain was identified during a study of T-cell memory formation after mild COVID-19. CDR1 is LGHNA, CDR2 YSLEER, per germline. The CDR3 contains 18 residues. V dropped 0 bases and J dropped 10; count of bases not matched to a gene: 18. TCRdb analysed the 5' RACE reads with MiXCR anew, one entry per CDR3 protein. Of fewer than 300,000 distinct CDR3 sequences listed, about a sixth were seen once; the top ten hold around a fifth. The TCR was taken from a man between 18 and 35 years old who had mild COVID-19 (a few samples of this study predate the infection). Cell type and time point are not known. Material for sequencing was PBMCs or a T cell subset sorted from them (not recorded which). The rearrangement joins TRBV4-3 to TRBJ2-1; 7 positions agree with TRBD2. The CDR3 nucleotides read TGCGCCAGCAGCCAAGATCCGGGACGGGGGGTCCCTCACGGAGAGCAGTTCTTC. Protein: CASSQDPGRGVPHGEQFF.